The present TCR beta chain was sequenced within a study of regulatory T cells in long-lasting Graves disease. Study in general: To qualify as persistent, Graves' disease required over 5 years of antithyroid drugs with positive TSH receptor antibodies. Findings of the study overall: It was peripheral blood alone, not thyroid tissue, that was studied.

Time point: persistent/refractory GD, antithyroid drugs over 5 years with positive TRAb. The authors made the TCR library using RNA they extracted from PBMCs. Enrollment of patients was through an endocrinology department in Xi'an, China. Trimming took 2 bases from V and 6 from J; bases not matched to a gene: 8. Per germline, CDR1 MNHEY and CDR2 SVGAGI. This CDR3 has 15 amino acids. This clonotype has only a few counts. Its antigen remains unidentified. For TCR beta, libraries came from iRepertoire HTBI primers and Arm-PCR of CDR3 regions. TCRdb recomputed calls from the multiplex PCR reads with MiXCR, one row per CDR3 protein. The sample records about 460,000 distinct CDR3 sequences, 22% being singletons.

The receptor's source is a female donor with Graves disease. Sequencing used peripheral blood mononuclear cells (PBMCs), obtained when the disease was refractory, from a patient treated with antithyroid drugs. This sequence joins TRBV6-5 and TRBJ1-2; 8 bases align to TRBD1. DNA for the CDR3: TGTGCCAGCAGTTACGGGGCAGGGGGCAGGAATGGCTACACCTTC. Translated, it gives CASSYGAGGRNGYTF.